The rows below give T cell receptor beta chains drawn from one sample of a study of beta chain features in type 1 diabetes. The table came from immunoSEQ multiplex PCR; TCRdb's copy has only in-frame clones and leaves some out. The sample lists fewer than 350,000 clones; approximately 16% were seen once. The sequencing input was naive CD4+ T cells from blood. Source of these receptors: a man between 18 and 29 years old with type 1 diabetes. CDR3s include the opening cysteine and the closing phenylalanine or tryptophan. Each record gives: CDR3 protein, CDR3 DNA, D gene, clone size, J gene, V gene. D genes are given only for firm matches. Part of the rows lack a size; the others show once, few, many or a class for expanded clones.

CATSHGGEPGGNYGYTF	TGTGCCACCAGCCACGGGGGGGAGCCTGGCGGAAACTATGGCTACACCTTC	-	-	TRBJ1-2	TRBV15
CASSFSSGGSGYGYTF	TGTGCCAGCAGCTTTTCGTCGGGGGGTTCCGGCTATGGCTACACCTTC	-	-	TRBJ1-2	TRBV7-2
CASSYGRYNEQFF	TGTGCCAGCAGTTACGGCAGGTACAATGAGCAGTTCTTC	-	few	TRBJ2-1	TRBV6-5
CASSPPSAGANVLTF	TGTGCCAGCAGCCCTCCTTCTGCTGGGGCCAACGTCCTGACTTTC	-	few	TRBJ2-6	TRBV5-6
CASGLVPGQAFF	TGTGCTAGTGGTTTGGTACCAGGGCAGGCTTTCTTT	-	-	TRBJ1-1	TRBV12-5
CASSPPGTSGPNEQFF	TGTGCCAGCTCACCACCGGGGACTAGCGGTCCCAATGAGCAGTTCTTC	TRBD2	few	TRBJ2-1	TRBV18
CASSDRDQPQHF	TGTGCCAGCAGTGACAGGGATCAGCCCCAGCATTTT	-	-	TRBJ1-5	TRBV2
CASRGQGGEQYF	TGTGCTTCCCGCGGACAGGGAGGCGAGCAGTACTTC	TRBD1	once	TRBJ2-7	TRBV10-3
CASSLGRGTGELFF	TGCGCCAGCAGCTTGGGCCGGGGCACCGGGGAGCTGTTTTTT	-	-	TRBJ2-2	TRBV5-1
CASSFPRGSGIVDKNIQYF	TGTGCCAGCAGCTTCCCTAGGGGTAGCGGGATCGTTGACAAAAACATTCAGTACTTC	TRBD2	-	TRBJ2-4	TRBV7-6
CASSPWTSGMLNEQFF	TGTGCCAGCAGCCCATGGACTAGCGGGATGCTGAATGAGCAGTTCTTC	TRBD2	-	TRBJ2-1	TRBV7-2
CASSSGYRDSAEAFF	TGTGCCAGCAGCTCAGGTTACAGGGATAGCGCTGAAGCTTTCTTT	-	-	TRBJ1-1	TRBV5-6
CASSLPRYRGLETQYF	TGTGCCAGCAGCTTACCTAGATACAGGGGGCTGGAGACCCAGTACTTC	TRBD1	-	TRBJ2-5	TRBV11-2
CASSQPGTGNTIYF	TGTGCCAGCAGCCAACCGGGGACTGGAAACACCATATATTTT	-	-	TRBJ1-3	TRBV14
CAWKVSAGHNF	TGTGCCTGGAAGGTATCGGCAGGACACAATTTT	-	-	TRBJ1-3	TRBV30
CSAPGGYEQYF	TGCAGTGCCCCAGGGGGCTACGAGCAGTACTTC	TRBD1	-	TRBJ2-7	TRBV20-1